This T cell receptor beta chain is drawn from a study of T cell responses to AZD1222 COVID-19 vaccine. This table comes from immunoSEQ multiplex PCR, and its TCRdb copy is limited to in-frame clones, with some not included. The repertoire holds fewer than 120,000 clones, with around 90% as singletons. On this clone itself: Its specificity is not known.

Findings of the study overall: A reported finding is that nearly half of spike-specific TCRs target unmutated variant regions. The breadth and depth of Spike-specific TCRs increased once two AZD1222 doses had been given. Repertoires were obtained solely post-peak T cell response. The donor group comprised mostly white British people and more females; the analysis possibly underestimated clonal diversity.

With 5 bases clipped from V and 4 bases from J, the junction kept 5 bases outside the gene matches. The germline V gene has CDR1 KGHSH and CDR2 LQKENI. The CDR3 spans 15 residues. Sequenced material: peripheral blood, taken on day 0 of AZD1222 vaccination. The chain links TRBV18 to TRBJ1-3; 10 bases agree with TRBD1. This clonotype was sampled from an adult in good health. The CDR3 sequence is CASSRQGAAGNTIYF. CDR3 nucleotides: TGTGCCAGCTCAAGACAGGGGGCTGCAGGAAACACCATATATTTT. The full variable domain, rest sourced from reference TRBV18 and TRBJ1-3, is NAGVMQNPRHLVRRRGQEARLRCSPMKGHSHVYWYRQLPEEGLKFMVYLQKENIIDESGMPKERFSAEFPKEGPSILRIQQVVRGDSAAYFCASSRQGAAGNTIYFGEGSWLTVV.